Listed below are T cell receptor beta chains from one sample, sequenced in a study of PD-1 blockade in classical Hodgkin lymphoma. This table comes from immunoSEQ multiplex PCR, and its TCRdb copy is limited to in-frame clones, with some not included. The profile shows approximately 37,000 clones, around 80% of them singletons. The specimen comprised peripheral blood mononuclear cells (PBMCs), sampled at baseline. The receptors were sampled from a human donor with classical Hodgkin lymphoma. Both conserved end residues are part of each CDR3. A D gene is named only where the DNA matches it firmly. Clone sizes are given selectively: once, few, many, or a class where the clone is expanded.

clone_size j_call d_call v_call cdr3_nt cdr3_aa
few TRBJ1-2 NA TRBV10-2 TGCGCCAGCAGGGGTGACAGGCCCCCTAACTATGGCTACACCTTC CASRGDRPPNYGYTF
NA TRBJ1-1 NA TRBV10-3 TGTGCCATCCGGGATGGGGTTTTGAACACTGAAGCTTTCTTT CAIRDGVLNTEAFF
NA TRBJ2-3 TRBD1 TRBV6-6 TGTGCCAGCAGTTCCATTCGACAGGGGCCAGATACGCAGTATTTT CASSSIRQGPDTQYF
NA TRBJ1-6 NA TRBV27 TGTGCCAGCAGTTTGTCTCCCGGAGTCTATAATTCACCCCTCCACTTT CASSLSPGVYNSPLHF
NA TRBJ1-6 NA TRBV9 TGTGCCAGCAGCGTAGGGGGTGGTTCACCCCTCCACTTT CASSVGGGSPLHF
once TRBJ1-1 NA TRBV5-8 TGTGCCAGCAGTACTGGTTTTGGGACTGAAGCTTTCTTT CASSTGFGTEAFF
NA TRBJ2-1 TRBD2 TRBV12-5 TGTGCTAGTGGTTGGAGTAGCGGGGGCCGTGAGCAGTTCTTC CASGWSSGGREQFF
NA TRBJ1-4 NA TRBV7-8 TGTGCCAGCAGCTTTGACAGTGGGGCAAATGAAAAACTGTTTTTT CASSFDSGANEKLFF
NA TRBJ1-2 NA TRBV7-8 TGTGCCAGCAGACCCCGGGATGCCTATGGCTACACCTTC CASRPRDAYGYTF
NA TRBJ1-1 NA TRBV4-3 TGCGCCAGCAGCCAAAGGGGGAGGCTGAACACTGAAGCTTTCTTT CASSQRGRLNTEAFF
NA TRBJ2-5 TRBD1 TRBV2 TGTGCCAGCCGAGAAAAAACAGGGGCCCAAGAGACCCAGTACTTC CASREKTGAQETQYF
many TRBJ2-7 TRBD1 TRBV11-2 TGTGCCAGCAGCATGGCCGGGACAGGGACCGTCGGGCAGTACTTC CASSMAGTGTVGQYF
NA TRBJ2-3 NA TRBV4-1 TGCGCCAGCAGCCAAGATAACGCGCCGGTAAATTCGGATACGCAGTATTTT CASSQDNAPVNSDTQYF
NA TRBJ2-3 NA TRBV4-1 TGCGCCAGCAGCCAACCCAAGGCAGATACGCAGTATTTT CASSQPKADTQYF
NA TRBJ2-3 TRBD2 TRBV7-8 TGTGCCAGCAGCTTAGACGGGGGGTACACAGATACGCAGTATTTT CASSLDGGYTDTQYF
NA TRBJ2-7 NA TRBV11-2 TGTGCCAGCAGCCCCCCCCAGGACGCCTCCTACGAGCAGTACTTC CASSPPQDASYEQYF
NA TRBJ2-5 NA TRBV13 TGTGCCAGCAGCTTAAGAACCGTTAGTGAGACCCAGTACTTC CASSLRTVSETQYF
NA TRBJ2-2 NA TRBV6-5 TGTGCCAGCAGTTACGTGGGCACCGGGGAGCTGTTTTTT CASSYVGTGELFF
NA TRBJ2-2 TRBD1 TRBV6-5 TGTGCCAGCAGTTTTCAGAGACAGGGAGCCGGGGAGCTGTTTTTT CASSFQRQGAGELFF
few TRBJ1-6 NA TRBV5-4 TGTGCCAGCAGCTTGGGTCGCGGGGATTCACCCCTCCACTTT CASSLGRGDSPLHF
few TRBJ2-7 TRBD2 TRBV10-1 TGCGCCAGCAGTGGGACTAGCGGGGGAGGATGGGAGCAGTACTTC CASSGTSGGGWEQYF
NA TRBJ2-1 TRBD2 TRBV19 TGTGCCAGTAGAAAGCGGGGGCCATACAATGAGCAGTTCTTC CASRKRGPYNEQFF
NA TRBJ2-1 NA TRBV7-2 TGTGCCAGCAGCTCCGGGCGGGCCAATGAGCAGTTCTTC CASSSGRANEQFF
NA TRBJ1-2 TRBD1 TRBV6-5 TGTGCCAGCAGTTACCAGGCAGGGGGGTATGGCTACACCTTC CASSYQAGGYGYTF
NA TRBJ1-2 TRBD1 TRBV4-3 TGCGCCAGCAGCCAAGGCCAGGGGGCTTACTATGGCTACACCTTC CASSQGQGAYYGYTF
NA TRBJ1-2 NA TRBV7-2 TGTGCCAGCAGCGTTGGGGACTATGGCTACACCTTC CASSVGDYGYTF
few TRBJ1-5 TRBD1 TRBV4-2 TGTGCCAGCAGCCAAGAGGGTCAGGGGGCCGAGAGCAATCAGCCCCAGCATTTT CASSQEGQGAESNQPQHF
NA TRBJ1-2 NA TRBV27 TGTGCCAGCAGCAGGGGAGGGAACAACTATGGCTACACCTTC CASSRGGNNYGYTF
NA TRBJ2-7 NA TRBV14 TGTGCCAGCAGCCAAGAGGTGCTAGCTATCCACGAGCAGTACTTC CASSQEVLAIHEQYF
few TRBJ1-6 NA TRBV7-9 TGTGCCAGCAGCTTTTACTCGGGACCCTCTAATTCACCCCTCCACTTT CASSFYSGPSNSPLHF
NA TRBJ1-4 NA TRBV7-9 TGTGCCAGCAGCTCCCCCAGGGTAGCAACTAATGAAAAACTGTTTTTT CASSSPRVATNEKLFF
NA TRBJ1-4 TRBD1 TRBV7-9 TGTGCCAGCAGCTCACAGGGGTTTGGGGAAAAACTGTTTTTT CASSSQGFGEKLFF
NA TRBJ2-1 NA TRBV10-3 TGTGCCATCAGTGCGACAGGAGCCCCGCGCTACAATGAGCAGTTCTTC CAISATGAPRYNEQFF
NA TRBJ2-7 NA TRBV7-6 TGTGCCAGCAGCCCATGGGGGGGGCAGGCCTCCTACGAGCAGTACTTC CASSPWGGQASYEQYF
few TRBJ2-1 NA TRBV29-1 TGCAGCGTTGAGAGGGGGGGCCCGTATGAGCAGTTCTTC CSVERGGPYEQFF
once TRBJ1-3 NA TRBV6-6 TGTGCCAGCAGTTGGACAGTCTCTGGAAACACCATATATTTT CASSWTVSGNTIYF
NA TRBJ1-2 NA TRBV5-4 TGTGCCAGCAGCGGCGGTTACGATGGCTACACCTTC CASSGGYDGYTF
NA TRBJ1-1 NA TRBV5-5 TGTGCCAGCAGCTTGGTCTTCCGGGGGACTGAAGCTTTCTTT CASSLVFRGTEAFF
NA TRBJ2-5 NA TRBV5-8 TGTGCCAGCAGCTGGGGCCTGACTAGTCCGACCGGAGAGACCCAGTACTTC CASSWGLTSPTGETQYF
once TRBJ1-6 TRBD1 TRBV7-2 TGTGCCAGCAGCCAGGACAGGGGGAATTCACCCCTCCACTTT CASSQDRGNSPLHF
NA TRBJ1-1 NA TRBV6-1 TGTGCCAGCAGTGAAGGAGGGAACACTGAAGCTTTCTTT CASSEGGNTEAFF
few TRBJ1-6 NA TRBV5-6 TGTGCCAGCAGCCTCGAAGACAGGAGGAATTCACCCCTCCACTTT CASSLEDRRNSPLHF
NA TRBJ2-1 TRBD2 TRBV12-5 TGTGCTAGTGGTTTGGTACTCACCGGGGGACTAGTCCCTGGAGTCTCCTACAATGAGCAGTTCTTC CASGLVLTGGLVPGVSYNEQFF
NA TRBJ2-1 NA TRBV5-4 TGTGCCAGCAGCTTGTCCAGTCTTAATGAGCAGTTCTTC CASSLSSLNEQFF
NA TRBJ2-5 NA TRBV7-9 TGTGCCAGCAGCTTAGGTGGCCAGCGGGAGACCCAGTACTTC CASSLGGQRETQYF
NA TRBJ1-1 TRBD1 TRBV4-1 TGCGCCAGCAGCCAAGAGGGGCAGGGGGCTTTTGGGAAAAACACTGAAGCTTTCTTT CASSQEGQGAFGKNTEAFF
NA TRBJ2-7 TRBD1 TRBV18 TGTGCCAGCTCACCGTGGGGACAGGGGGACAACCCTTACGAGCAGTACTTC CASSPWGQGDNPYEQYF
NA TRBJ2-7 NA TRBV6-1 TGTGCCAGCAGTCCCGGGGCCATTAGGTACTTC CASSPGAIRYF
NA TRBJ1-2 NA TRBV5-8 TGTGCCAGCAGCAGGGAGAACTATGGCTACACCTTC CASSRENYGYTF
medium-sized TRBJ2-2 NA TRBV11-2 TGTGCCAGCAGCTTAGGAGGCGGAGAGACCGGGGAGCTGTTTTTT CASSLGGGETGELFF
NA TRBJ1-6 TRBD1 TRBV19 TGTGCCACCGCCCAGGGGGCCAATTCACCCCTCCACTTT CATAQGANSPLHF
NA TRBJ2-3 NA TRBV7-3 TGTGCCCCACTCCCAGGGGATACGCAGTATTTT CAPLPGDTQYF
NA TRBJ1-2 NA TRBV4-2 TGTGCCAGCAGCCAAGAAACCCTTGGGGCTTCAAACTATGGCTACACCTTC CASSQETLGASNYGYTF
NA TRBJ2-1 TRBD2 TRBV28 TGTGCCAGCAGCCGACCCCCCGGCCGGGTAGCGGGGGGTACCTACAATGAGCAGTTCTTC CASSRPPGRVAGGTYNEQFF
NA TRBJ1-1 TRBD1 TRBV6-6 TGTGCCAGCAGGTCGACAGGGGACACTGAAGCTTTCTTT CASRSTGDTEAFF
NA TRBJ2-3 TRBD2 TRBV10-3 TGTGCCATCAGCCCCCGAAGCGGGGGGGCCGTAGATACGCAGTATTTT CAISPRSGGAVDTQYF
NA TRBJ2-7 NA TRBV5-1 TGCGCCAGCAGCCTGGGACGTGCGGATGGCGAGCAGTACTTC CASSLGRADGEQYF